Listed here are 21 T cell receptor beta chains from one sample, sequenced in a study of cytotoxic CD8 clonotypes in ibrutinib-treated CLL. Profiled with immunoSEQ multiplex PCR; TCRdb holds only in-frame clones, not every one. The sample yields roughly 24,000 clones, about 81% seen once. Sequencing was performed on PBMCs, taken before ibrutinib treatment. These receptors were collected from a human donor with chronic lymphocytic leukemia.

This rearrangement joins TRBV5-5 to TRBJ2-7; TRBD2 aligns across 7 bases. Germline V gene sequence: CDR1 SGHKS, CDR2 YYEKEE (reference sequence). The length of the CDR3 is 15 residues. V dropped 4 bases and J dropped 1; count of bases not matched to a gene: 8. The CDR3 region is CASSGRGLGSYEQYF. The CDR3, as DNA: TGTGCCAGCAGCGGTAGAGGACTAGGTTCCTACGAGCAGTACTTC.

The chain employs TRBV7-3 and TRBJ2-3, with a tentative D call TRBD2 (6 bases). This CDR3 comprises 15 residues. Per the germline V gene, CDR1 is SGHTA and CDR2 is FQGTGA. With 2 bases removed from V and 3 bases from J, the gap between germline ends came to 12 bases. The CDR3 nucleotides read TGTGCCAGCAGCTTAGTGGGAGGTTATACAGATACGCAGTATTTT. The encoded protein is CASSLVGGYTDTQYF.

The chain joins TRBV4-3 to TRBJ1-1; 7 nucleotides align to TRBD1. Germline CDR1 and CDR2: LGHNA and YSLEER. V was clipped by 4 bases and J by 5 bases; unmatched bases: 4. CDR3 length: 13 amino acids. CDR3 coding DNA: TGCGCCAGCAGCCGGACAGGCGGGACTGAAGCTTTCTTT. Its translation: CASSRTGGTEAFF.

This chain uses TRBV7-3 with TRBJ2-1; 7 bases are shared with TRBD1. Germline V lookup: CDR1 SGHTA, CDR2 FQGTGA. V was pared by 5 bases and J by 0 bases, with 4 bases of the junction left unmatched. The CDR3 is made up of 15 amino acids. This CDR3 reads CASSPDRSSYNEQFF. The DNA of the CDR3 is TGTGCCAGCAGCCCGGACAGGTCCTCCTACAATGAGCAGTTCTTC.

The gene calls are TRBV27 and TRBJ2-7; D is perhaps TRBD2 (5 bases). Looked up from germline, CDR1 is MNHEY and CDR2 is SMNVEV (reference sequence). With 2 bases removed from V and 2 bases from J, the gap between germline ends came to 16 bases. The CDR3 is made up of 16 amino acids. The CDR3 sequence is CASSLLGAGVPYEQYF. As DNA, the CDR3 is TGTGCCAGCAGTTTACTAGGCGCGGGCGTTCCCTACGAGCAGTACTTC.

This rearrangement joins TRBV6-5 to TRBJ2-6; D unclear. Germline-derived CDR1 and CDR2 are MNHEY and SVGAGI. The CDR3 extends over 16 amino acids. V was pared by 0 bases and J by 0 bases, with 6 bases between. The CDR3 protein is CASSYSTNSGANVLTF. In nucleotides, the CDR3 is TGTGCCAGCAGTTACTCGACAAACTCTGGGGCCAACGTCCTGACTTTC.

The chain employs TRBV5-1 and TRBJ2-7, with D tentatively TRBD1 or TRBD2 (5 bases each). In germline, CDR1 is SGHRS, CDR2 YFSETQ. The CDR3 contains 18 residues. V lost 0 bases to trimming and J lost 0 bases, with 19 bases between them. CDR3 region: CASSLADGTSTPSYEQYF. In nucleotides, the CDR3 is TGCGCCAGCAGCTTGGCCGACGGGACCTCCACACCCTCCTACGAGCAGTACTTC.

The chain couples TRBV7-8 to TRBJ1-2; TRBD1 aligns across 8 bases. V lost 1 base, J lost 6 bases, and 10 bases stayed unmatched. CDR1 and CDR2 (germline): SGHVS, FQNEAQ. CDR3 length equals 16 residues. The CDR3 DNA sequence: TGTGCCAGCAGCTTAGGTATCAGTGACAGGGGCCATGGCTACACCTTC. Protein sequence: CASSLGISDRGHGYTF.

Here the CDR3 reads CASSLGGGEQFF. The CDR3 nucleotides read TGTGCCAGCAGCTTAGGGGGAGGTGAGCAGTTCTTC. This sequence joins TRBV7-6 and TRBJ2-1, with D perhaps matching TRBD2 (6 bases). Germline CDR1 reads SGHVS; CDR2 reads FNYEAQ. V shed 1 base and J shed 9 bases, with 7 bases lying between them. The CDR3 contains 12 residues.

This clone was seen more than once but under ten times. This chain uses TRBV6-6 with TRBJ1-2; perhaps TRBD1 as D (5 bases). The CDR3 consists of 13 residues. Germline V gene lookup returns CDR1 MNHNY and CDR2 SVGAGI (reference sequence). V was cut by 6 bases and J by 6 bases, with 14 bases left in between. The CDR3 reads CASRQALADGYTF. For the CDR3, the DNA is TGTGCCAGCAGACAGGCCTTGGCCGATGGCTACACCTTC.

The chain is built from TRBV19 and TRBJ2-5; D might be TRBD1 (5 bases). The V end lost 3 bases, the J end lost 5 bases, and 10 bases lay between the germline ends. In germline, CDR1 is LNHDA, CDR2 SQIVND (reference sequence). This CDR3 comprises 13 residues. The CDR3: CASSIGRVETQYF. As DNA, the CDR3 is TGTGCCAGTAGTATCGGCAGGGTTGAGACCCAGTACTTC. The whole variable domain, remainder taken from reference TRBV19 and TRBJ2-5, is DGGITQSPKYLFRKEGQNVTLSCEQNLNHDAMYWYRQDPGQGLRLIYYSQIVNDFQKGDIAEGYSVSREKKESFPLTVTSAQKNPTAFYLCASSIGRVETQYFGPGTRLLVL.

The gene calls are TRBV7-2 and TRBJ2-2; D ambiguous. Per the germline V gene, CDR1 is SGHTA and CDR2 is FQGNSA. This CDR3 is 15 amino acids long. Trimming took 6 bases from V and 0 from J, leaving 11 bases between them. The CDR3 here is CASSGLLTNTGELFF. The CDR3 nucleotides read TGTGCCAGCAGTGGCCTACTGACGAACACCGGGGAGCTGTTTTTT.

This sequence joins TRBV11-3 and TRBJ2-4; weak D call: TRBD2 (5 bases). Trimming shortened V by 2 bases and J by 9 bases, and 11 bases separated the two germline ends. In germline, CDR1 is SGHNT, CDR2 YENEEA. The CDR3 totals 13 residues. DNA for the CDR3: TGTGCCAGCAGCTTATCGAGGGATGGCATTCAGTACTTC. As protein: CASSLSRDGIQYF.

This clone was counted between two and nine times. V is TRBV5-6 and J is TRBJ2-7; 10 bases align to TRBD2. Germline CDR1 and CDR2: SGHDT and YYEEEE. The V and J ends lost 1 base and 3 bases, in that order; junction bases with no gene match: 4. The CDR3 runs 15 residues. The DNA for the CDR3 is TGTGCCAGCAGCTTGTGGGCTAGCGGGAGCTACGAGCAGTACTTC. As protein: CASSLWASGSYEQYF.

DNA for the CDR3: TGCGCCAGCAGCCCGTTGTCGGGAGCGGGCCACACAGATACGCAGTATTTT. It codes for CASSPLSGAGHTDTQYF. The rearrangement joins TRBV5-1 to TRBJ2-3, with D maybe TRBD2 (6 bases). Germline CDR1 SGHRS, CDR2 YFSETQ. The CDR3 contains 17 residues. V dropped 4 bases and J dropped 2 bases, with 20 bases sitting between them.

This CDR3 reads CASSLGDRANQPQHF. DNA for the CDR3: TGTGCCAGCAGCCTTGGGGACAGGGCCAATCAGCCCCAGCATTTT. J is TRBJ1-5 and V is TRBV5-6, with 9 bases lining up with TRBD1. The CDR3 consists of 15 residues. CDR1 and CDR2 from the germline V gene are SGHDT and YYEEEE. V dropped 4 bases and J dropped 3; count of bases not matched to a gene: 5. The variable domain in full, with the rest retrieved from reference TRBV5-6 and TRBJ1-5, is DAGVTQSPTHLIKTRGQQVTLRCSPKSGHDTVSWYQQALGQGPQFIFQYYEEEERQRGNFPDRFSGHQFPNYSSELNVNALLLGDSALYLCASSLGDRANQPQHFGDGTRLSIL.

This clone has just one count. The chain employs TRBV15 and TRBJ1-4, with no clear D. CDR3 size: 16 residues. Trimming cost V 1 base and J 6 bases, with 15 bases left between them. CDR1 and CDR2 from the germline V gene are LNHNV and YYDKDF (reference sequence). The DNA of the CDR3 is TGTGCCACCAGCAGAGGCTCTTGGGGTGGGGATGAAAAACTGTTTTTT. Its translation: CATSRGSWGGDEKLFF.

This chain joins TRBV5-1 and TRBJ2-5, with 7 positions matching TRBD2. Germline assignment: CDR1 SGHRS and CDR2 YFSETQ. V was clipped by 5 bases and J by 4 bases; unmatched bases: 11. This CDR3 has 15 amino acids. This CDR3 reads CASRRGGSGGETQYF. CDR3 coding DNA: TGCGCCAGCAGGCGGGGCGGGAGTGGTGGAGAGACCCAGTACTTC.

This clone was found once. This sequence joins TRBV11-2 and TRBJ2-6, with D possibly being TRBD1 (5 bases). The CDR3 consists of 16 residues. The germline gives CDR1 SGHAT, CDR2 FQNNGV. Trimming removed 5 bases from V and 2 bases from J, with 13 bases in between. The CDR3 spells CASSHRRGAGANVLTF. The CDR3 bases are TGTGCCAGCAGCCACCGTAGGGGTGCTGGGGCCAACGTCCTGACTTTC.

The rearrangement joins TRBV4-1 to TRBJ2-3; 9 nucleotides match TRBD2. CDR1 is MGHRA, CDR2 YSYEKL, per germline. The V and J ends lost 2 bases and 0 bases, in that order; junction bases with no gene match: 3. This CDR3 is built from 16 residues. CDR3 region: CASSQPSGTSTDTQYF. In nucleotides, the CDR3 is TGCGCCAGCAGCCAACCTAGCGGGACGAGCACAGATACGCAGTATTTT.

This clone was picked up one time. The J gene is TRBJ2-6, the V gene TRBV28; D is ambiguous. The CDR3 has 15 residues. The V gene's germline CDR1 is MDHEN and CDR2 SYDVKM. Trimming removed 3 bases at V and 0 bases at J, with 6 bases between. The CDR3 nucleotides read TGTGCCAGCAGTTTGTGGGCCTCTGGGGCCAACGTCCTGACTTTC. As protein: CASSLWASGANVLTF.